The T cell receptor (beta chain) under discussion was sequenced for a study of OX40 agonist ivuxolimab in advanced cancers. Samples were taken at baseline and on day 1 of cycles 4 and 7. V lost 4 bases, J lost 3 bases, and 14 bases lay in between. The V gene's germline CDR1 is SGHRS and CDR2 YFSETQ. The length of the CDR3 is 14 residues. Assay used: immunoSEQ multiplex PCR; TCRdb lists only in-frame clones, some missing. The profile shows about 71,000 clones, 91% of them singletons. The material was CD4+ or CD8+ T cells sorted from blood, obtained in a trial of the OX40 agonist ivuxolimab. This receptor was identified in an adult with an advanced solid tumor such as melanoma, head and neck, liver or kidney cancer. The chain links TRBV5-1 to TRBJ2-7; D may match TRBD1 or TRBD2 (5 bases each). CDR3 DNA: TGCGCCAGCAGCCTCGGTGGGGGAAACTACGAGCAGTACTTC. This sequence encodes CASSLGGGNYEQYF. The variable domain in full, with the rest retrieved from reference TRBV5-1 and TRBJ2-7, is KAGVTQTPRYLIKTRGQQVTLSCSPISGHRSVSWYQQTPGQGLQFLFEYFSETQRNKGNFPGRFSGRQFSNSRSEMNVSTLELGDSALYLCASSLGGGNYEQYFGPGTRLTVT.